The 11 T cell receptor beta chains below come from one sample, sequenced in a study of T-cell memory formation after mild COVID-19. Using its own MiXCR run on the 5' RACE reads, TCRdb lists one record per CDR3 protein. The repertoire consists of 150,000 to 200,000 distinct CDR3 sequences, with roughly a fifth occurring once and the leading ten covering 23%. The sample comprised PBMCs or a T cell subset sorted from them (not recorded which). These receptors originate from an adult woman who had mild COVID-19 (a few samples of this study predate the infection). Cell type and time point are not known.

This clonotype was counted ten times or more. The genes are TRBV2 and TRBJ1-1; D is perhaps TRBD1 (5 bases). Germline values: CDR1 SNHLY, CDR2 FYNNEI. The CDR3 is 15 residues long. Trimming shortened V by 8 bases and J by 5 bases, and 21 bases separated the two germline ends. The CDR3 region is CASLGYTGPGTEAFF. The CDR3 DNA reads TGTGCCAGCTTGGGATATACAGGTCCGGGTACTGAAGCTTTCTTT. The full variable domain, completed using reference TRBV2 and TRBJ1-1, is EPEVTQTPSHQVTQMGQEVILRCVPISNHLYFYWYRQILGQKVEFLVSFYNNEISEKSEIFDDQFSVERPDGSNFTLKIRSTKLEDSAMYFCASLGYTGPGTEAFFGQGTRLTVV.

The chain recombines TRBV6-6 with TRBJ2-7, with 8 positions matching TRBD2. The CDR3 length is 14 residues. V dropped 2 bases and J dropped 0; count of bases not matched to a gene: 0. Germline CDR1 and CDR2: MNHNY and SVGAGI (reference sequence). In nucleotides, the CDR3 is TGTGCCAGCAGTTACAGCGGGAGCTCCTACGAGCAGTACTTC. Translating gives CASSYSGSSYEQYF.

The chain has TRBV29-1 and TRBJ2-5; TRBD2 is a possible D gene (5 bases). Trimming removed 5 bases from V and 5 bases from J, with 15 bases in between. This CDR3 spans 13 amino acids. Germline assignment: CDR1 SQVTM and CDR2 ANQGSEA. CDR3 DNA: TGCAGCGTTCCGGAGGTCGATCGTGAGACCCAGTACTTC. This encodes CSVPEVDRETQYF.

The chain links TRBV27 to TRBJ1-1; weak D call: TRBD1 (6 bases). The V gene's germline CDR1 is MNHEY and CDR2 SMNVEV (reference sequence). This CDR3 is 17 amino acids long. V was trimmed by 4 bases and J by 0 bases, leaving 18 bases between them. Here the CDR3 reads CASSSKPRTVLNTEAFF. In DNA form, the CDR3 reads TGTGCCAGCAGTTCAAAACCAAGGACAGTCCTGAACACTGAAGCTTTCTTT.

The genes are TRBV11-2 and TRBJ1-1; no reliable D call. The V end lost 0 bases, the J end lost 3 bases, and 11 bases lay between the germline ends. This CDR3 contains 15 residues. Germline V gene data show CDR1 as SGHAT and CDR2 as FQNNGV. The CDR3 coding sequence is TGTGCCAGCAGCTTAGATGAGGGAGGGTACACTGAAGCTTTCTTT. This sequence encodes CASSLDEGGYTEAFF.

This clonotype was counted only a few times. The V call is TRBV24-1, the J call TRBJ2-6; 7 nucleotides match TRBD1. The germline V gene encodes CDR1 KGHDR and CDR2 SFDVKD. The V segment lost 4 bases and the J segment 1 base; nucleotides outside the gene matches: 9. The CDR3 loop spans 18 amino acids. CDR3 protein: CATSDPLDRVSGANVLTF. The CDR3 nucleotides are TGTGCCACCAGTGACCCCCTTGACAGGGTATCTGGGGCCAACGTCCTGACTTTC.

This clonotype was found a few times. The chain combines TRBV27 with TRBJ2-2; D gene uncertain. The CDR3 consists of 14 residues. CDR1 is MNHEY, CDR2 SMNVEV, per germline (reference sequence). The germline V and J ends were trimmed by 2 bases and 6 bases, with 10 bases remaining between them. This chain's CDR3 is CASSLGIGSGELFF. DNA of the CDR3: TGTGCCAGCAGTTTAGGTATTGGGTCCGGGGAGCTGTTTTTT.

The J gene is TRBJ2-7, the V gene TRBV15; D is possibly TRBD1 (5 bases). Germline V gene lookup returns CDR1 LNHNV and CDR2 YYDKDF (reference sequence). Trimming stripped 3 bases from V and 6 bases from J, with 12 bases between. This CDR3 comprises 13 residues. The CDR3 sequence is CATSRQGAREQYF. For the CDR3, the DNA is TGTGCCACCAGCAGGCAAGGGGCTCGCGAGCAGTACTTC.

This clonotype appeared many times. The V gene is TRBV6-1, the J gene TRBJ1-3, with D unclear. The germline CDR1 and CDR2 sequences are MNHNS and SASEGT. The CDR3 contains 15 residues. Trimming took off 0 bases at V and 0 bases at J, with 6 bases between the two ends. CDR3 residues: CASSEAPSSGNTIYF. The CDR3 DNA is TGTGCCAGCAGTGAAGCCCCGAGCTCTGGAAACACCATATATTTT.

V is TRBV9 and J is TRBJ1-1; TRBD1 is a possible D gene (6 bases). The length of the CDR3 is 14 residues. The V end was cut by 0 bases, the J end by 5 bases, with 11 bases between. The germline V gene has CDR1 SGDLS and CDR2 YYNGEE. The CDR3, as DNA: TGTGCCAGCAGCGTAGGGGGAGGGGGAACTGAAGCTTTCTTT. Protein: CASSVGGGGTEAFF.

This clonotype was detected only a few times. The rearrangement joins TRBV7-9 to TRBJ1-1; tentatively, D is TRBD1 (6 bases). Germline CDR1 is SEHNR and CDR2 is FQNEAQ (reference sequence). V lost 1 base, J lost 1 base, and 13 bases lay in between. This CDR3 contains 16 residues. The CDR3 region has the DNA TGTGCCAGCAGCTTAGGCCCCCGGGGACAGAACACTGAAGCTTTCTTT. Its translation is CASSLGPRGQNTEAFF. The full variable domain, with the rest looked up from reference TRBV7-9 and TRBJ1-1, is DTGVSQNPRHKITKRGQNVTFRCDPISEHNRLYWYRQTLGQGPEFLTYFQNEAQLEKSRLLSDRFSAERPKGSFSTLEIQRTEQGDSAMYLCASSLGPRGQNTEAFFGQGTRLTVV.